The clone carrying this T cell receptor (beta chain) was counted at least ten times. Its antigen is still unknown. It was with previously described methods and listed TCR primers that bulk TCR libraries were made. TCRdb itself ran the PCR reads through MiXCR, one entry per CDR3 protein. The sample consists of about 54,000 distinct CDR3 sequences, about 25% of them appearing once. The sample is drawn from a study of molecular identifiers for immune sequencing clone quantification. Germline-derived CDR1 and CDR2 are SGHTA and FQGNSA. The V and J ends lost 5 bases and 6 bases, in that order; junction bases with no gene match: 4. This CDR3 contains 15 residues. Broader study findings: Clone sizes that are highly expanded could be underestimated when identical TCR molecules share a barcode. Beyond 20 RNA copies, clones held over 97% of effector molecules, compared with under 1% in naive cells.

From approximately 20,000 to 1,000,000 sorted cells, naive CD8 libraries were generated with 10%, 30% or 50% RNA. This rearrangement joins TRBV7-2 to TRBJ2-2, with 12 bases matching TRBD2. Sequencing input: naive CD8+ T cells from blood, with Jurkat cell RNA spiked in. Subset of the sample: FACS-sorted CD8+CD4-CCR7+CD45RA+ naive T cells. The TCR originated in a human donor in good health. Some libraries in this study had Jurkat cell RNA spiked in. CDR3 DNA: TGTGCCAGCAGCCCACTAGCGGGGGGACCCGGGGAGCTGTTTTTT. As protein: CASSPLAGGPGELFF.